Following are 22 T cell receptor beta chains from one sample sequenced in a study of T cell responses to AZD1222 COVID-19 vaccine. Repertoires were generated with immunoSEQ multiplex PCR, while TCRdb's copy carries only in-frame clones and drops some. The sample holds 100,000 to 150,000 clones, approximately 85% seen once. Sequenced here: peripheral blood, sampled 28 days after the second AZD1222 dose. The receptors originated from an adult who received the AZD1222 COVID-19 vaccine.

Here the CDR3 reads CAINDVPTVEAFF. DNA for the CDR3: TGTGCCATCAATGATGTCCCCACAGTTGAAGCTTTCTTT. The chain is built from TRBV10-3 and TRBJ1-1; D is uncertain. Germline values: CDR1 ENHRY, CDR2 SYGVKD. V was cut by 7 bases and J by 7 bases, with 16 bases left in between. CDR3 size: 13 residues.

This clone has more than one count but fewer than ten. V gene TRBV6-5 combines with J gene TRBJ2-2, with 7 nucleotides matching TRBD2. With V trimmed by 0 bases and J by 7 bases, 5 bases remained unmatched. The CDR3 contains 15 residues. Germline V gene data show CDR1 as MNHEY and CDR2 as SVGAGI. For the CDR3, the DNA is TGTGCCAGCAGTTACTCGAGTGGGGGGGTCGGGGAGCTGTTTTTT. Amino acid sequence: CASSYSSGGVGELFF.

The chain is built from TRBV24-1 and TRBJ1-1; D remains unclear. The V gene lost 5 bases and the J gene lost 1 base, with 10 bases spanning the gap. Per the germline V gene, CDR1 is KGHDR and CDR2 is SFDVKD. This CDR3 has 14 amino acids. The DNA for the CDR3 is TGTGCCACCAGTGGCGGGAGCAGGAACACTGAAGCTTTCTTT. As protein: CATSGGSRNTEAFF.

The V call is TRBV3-1 (or the pseudogene TRBV3-2), the J call TRBJ2-1; 15 bases match TRBD2. Germline CDR1 LGHDT, CDR2 YNNKEL (reference sequence). The CDR3 consists of 17 residues. V dropped 3 bases and J dropped 3; count of bases not matched to a gene: 3. CDR3 amino acids: CASSHRTSGGGYNEQFF. The CDR3 DNA reads TGTGCCAGCAGCCACCGGACTAGCGGGGGGGGCTACAATGAGCAGTTCTTC.

The V call is TRBV29-1, the J call TRBJ2-7; D is perhaps TRBD2 (7 bases). The CDR3 has 13 amino acids. V was shortened by 4 bases and J by 6 bases, with 16 bases between the two germline ends. Germline CDR1 reads SQVTM; CDR2 reads ANQGSEA. CDR3 in DNA: TGCAGCGTTGGGGGGGGGCCGGTATCCGAGCAGTACTTC. Protein sequence: CSVGGGPVSEQYF.

The chain links TRBV6-5 to TRBJ2-1; perhaps TRBD1 as D (5 bases). Trimming stripped 6 bases from V and 5 bases from J, with 14 bases between. The CDR3 runs to 14 residues. Germline lookup yields CDR1 MNHEY and CDR2 SVGAGI. DNA of the CDR3: TGTGCCAGCAGCTCAACCTCGACAGACAATGAGCAGTTCTTC. This sequence encodes CASSSTSTDNEQFF.

J is TRBJ2-7 and V is TRBV2; either TRBD1 or TRBD2 may fit D (5 bases each). Germline V CDR1 and CDR2: SNHLY, FYNNEI. The V end lost 6 bases, the J end lost 3 bases, and 12 bases lay between the germline ends. This CDR3 region has 13 residues. The CDR3 DNA reads as TGTGCCAGCAGCGGGACGGCGAACTACGAGCAGTACTTC. It codes for CASSGTANYEQYF. Complete variable domain (other parts from reference TRBV2 and TRBJ2-7): EPEVTQTPSHQVTQMGQEVILRCVPISNHLYFYWYRQILGQKVEFLVSFYNNEISEKSEIFDDQFSVERPDGSNFTLKIRSTKLEDSAMYFCASSGTANYEQYFGPGTRLTVT.

The rearrangement links TRBV7-8 to TRBJ1-5; 7 nucleotides agree with TRBD1. CDR3 length: 13 amino acids. V lost 2 bases to trimming and J lost 5 bases; unmatched junction nucleotides: 0. Germline V gene data show CDR1 as SGHVS and CDR2 as FQNEAQ. The CDR3 DNA is TGTGCCAGCAGCTTACAGGGGGATCAGCCCCAGCATTTT. The encoded protein is CASSLQGDQPQHF.

V is TRBV7-2 and J is TRBJ2-5; D remains ambiguous. The CDR3 sequence is 12 residues long. Germline V gene sequence: CDR1 SGHTA, CDR2 FQGNSA. The germline V and J ends were trimmed by 7 bases and 3 bases, with 9 bases remaining between them. The CDR3 spells CASNKPKETQYF. In DNA form, the CDR3 reads TGTGCCAGCAACAAACCCAAAGAGACCCAGTACTTC.

This rearrangement joins TRBV6-2 or TRBV6-3 to TRBJ1-6; possibly TRBD1 for D (5 bases). Looked up from germline, CDR1 is MNHEY and CDR2 is SVGEGT. V gave up 4 bases and J gave up 10 bases, with 14 bases separating them. The CDR3 totals 14 residues. The CDR3 DNA reads as TGTGCCAGCAGTTCCAGGGAAGGGAAATCACCCCTCCACTTT. Amino acid sequence: CASSSREGKSPLHF.

The chain employs TRBV29-1 and TRBJ1-6; 8 bases line up with TRBD1. The V gene end was trimmed by 4 bases and the J gene end by 7 bases; junction bases not matched to a gene: 9. Germline CDR1 reads SQVTM; CDR2 reads ANQGSEA. The CDR3 runs 15 residues. Here the CDR3 reads CSVALGTGLNSPLHF. CDR3 coding DNA: TGCAGCGTTGCCTTGGGGACAGGCCTAAATTCACCCCTCCACTTT.

The chain joins TRBV5-8 to TRBJ1-6; 10 nucleotides align to TRBD1. This CDR3 has 16 residues. V was clipped by 5 bases and J by 6 bases; unmatched bases: 8. Germline V gene sequence: CDR1 SGHTS, CDR2 YDEGEE. The CDR3 DNA is TGTGCCAGCAGGGACACCGGGACAGGGGCTAATTCACCCCTCCACTTT. It is translated as CASRDTGTGANSPLHF.

This sequence joins TRBV28 and TRBJ1-2; TRBD1 aligns across 9 bases. This CDR3 spans 22 amino acids. V shed 2 bases, J shed 2 bases, and the junction held 24 bases outside the gene matches. Looked up from germline, CDR1 is MDHEN and CDR2 is SYDVKM. CDR3 in DNA: TGTGCCAGCAGTTTACCGGACAGGGGAAAGTCGGCGGATAGAGGGGACAACTATGGCTACACCTTC. Translation: CASSLPDRGKSADRGDNYGYTF.

The rearrangement links TRBV27 to TRBJ2-3, with unresolved D. This CDR3 comprises 13 residues. CDR1 is MNHEY and CDR2 is SMNVEV in the germline V gene (reference sequence). The V gene lost 5 bases and the J gene lost 2 bases, with 8 bases spanning the gap. CDR3 region: CASSRIDTDTQYF. The CDR3 nucleotides are TGTGCCAGCAGTCGGATAGACACAGATACGCAGTATTTT.

This clone has only one observation. The chain carries TRBV28 and TRBJ1-5, with D hard to call. In germline, CDR1 is MDHEN, CDR2 SYDVKM. The CDR3 loop spans 14 amino acids. The germline V and J ends were trimmed by 7 bases and 0 bases, with 10 bases remaining between them. CDR3 DNA: TGTGCCAGCATAGATAATAATAGCAATCAGCCCCAGCATTTT. It yields the protein CASIDNNSNQPQHF.

This clone has only a few counts. The chain has TRBV7-3 and TRBJ2-1; TRBD2 agrees at 8 bases. The CDR3 has 15 amino acids. Germline assignment: CDR1 SGHTA and CDR2 FQGTGA. Trimming cost V 5 bases and J 8 bases; bases outside gene matches: 11. The chain's CDR3 is CASSVNSGNVDEQFF. CDR3 nucleotide sequence: TGTGCCAGCAGCGTTAATAGCGGGAACGTAGATGAGCAGTTCTTC. Full variable domain (remainder filled in from reference TRBV7-3 and TRBJ2-1): GAGVSQTPSNKVTEKGKYVELRCDPISGHTALYWYRQSLGQGPEFLIYFQGTGAADDSGLPNDRFFAVRPEGSVSTLKIQRTERGDSAVYLCASSVNSGNVDEQFFGPGTRLTVL.

This rearrangement joins TRBV3-1 (or the pseudogene TRBV3-2) to TRBJ1-5, with D possibly being TRBD1 (5 bases). The CDR3 consists of 14 residues. V gave up 4 bases and J gave up 3 bases, with 10 bases separating them. Germline V gene sequence: CDR1 LGHDT, CDR2 YNNKEL (reference sequence). Here the CDR3 DNA reads TGTGCCAGCAGCCCCCGACAGTCCAATCAGCCCCAGCATTTT. Residues: CASSPRQSNQPQHF.

This rearrangement joins TRBV6-4 to TRBJ2-1, with 8 bases fitting TRBD1. Germline V gene sequence: CDR1 MRHNA, CDR2 SNTAGT. V dropped 5 bases and J dropped 8; count of bases not matched to a gene: 8. This CDR3 has 14 residues. DNA for the CDR3: TGTGCCAGCAGTTCCGGGACAGGCAATTATGAGCAGTTCTTC. Its translation: CASSSGTGNYEQFF.

This clone was counted a few times. DNA of the CDR3: TGCGCCAGCAGCTTGGGCCCCGGGACAGAGATCTATGGCTACACCTTC. It codes for CASSLGPGTEIYGYTF. The rearrangement uses TRBV5-1 and TRBJ1-2; 7 bases agree with TRBD1. Per the germline V gene, CDR1 is SGHRS and CDR2 is YFSETQ. The CDR3 sequence is 16 residues long. J was trimmed by 4 bases and V by 0 bases; bases with no gene match: 9.

The chain is built from TRBV28 and TRBJ1-2, with 8 bases fitting TRBD1. Germline CDR1 is MDHEN and CDR2 is SYDVKM. This CDR3 spans 15 amino acids. J gave up 6 bases and V 6 bases, and 12 bases lay outside the gene matches. The CDR3 here is CASSPPGGLVDGYTF. In DNA, the CDR3 is TGTGCCAGCAGCCCCCCAGGGGGCTTAGTCGATGGCTACACCTTC.

This clone was counted a single time. For the CDR3, the DNA is TGTGCCAGCAGCGATAAACAGGGTAGTGAGACCCAGTACTTC. It encodes CASSDKQGSETQYF. This sequence joins TRBV7-2 and TRBJ2-5; D possibly corresponds to TRBD1 (6 bases). Germline CDR1 is SGHTA and CDR2 is FQGNSA. This CDR3 comprises 14 residues. V was clipped by 5 bases and J by 5 bases, with 15 bases between them. The full variable domain, with the rest looked up from reference TRBV7-2 and TRBJ2-5, is GAGVSQSPSNKVTEKGKDVELRCDPISGHTALYWYRQSLGQGLEFLIYFQGNSAPDKSGLPSDRFSAERTGGSVSTLTIQRTQQEDSAVYLCASSDKQGSETQYFGPGTRLLVL.

V gene TRBV3-1 (or the pseudogene TRBV3-2) combines with J gene TRBJ2-4; D gene unclear. The V end lost 2 bases, the J end lost 8 bases, and 7 bases lay between the germline ends. Germline V lookup: CDR1 LGHDT, CDR2 YNNKEL (reference sequence). This CDR3 has 12 amino acids. In nucleotides, the CDR3 is TGTGCCAGCAGCCAAAGAGTGGACATTCAGTACTTC. Translation gives CASSQRVDIQYF.